The 12 T cell receptor beta chains listed next were all sequenced from one sample in a study of blood T cells in healthy people across ages. Sample-barcoded 5' priming and a J-beta primer mix drove a second PCR of roughly 6 to 12 cycles. TCRdb independently ran MiXCR on the 5' RACE reads; one entry per CDR3 protein. Among about 720,000 distinct CDR3 sequences listed, roughly 25% were seen once. These sequences were also reported in another study, on T cells of mothers and their children.

Specimen: blood. These receptors were taken from a boy between 10 and 17 years old in good health.

This clonotype was recorded a few times. The rearrangement joins TRBV4-3 to TRBJ2-2; the D is unclear. V was trimmed by 0 bases and J by 5 bases, leaving 10 bases between them. Per germline, CDR1 LGHNA and CDR2 YSLEER. This CDR3 has 15 residues. The CDR3 DNA is TGCGCCAGCAGCCAAGATCGGACGGTGACCGGGGAGCTGTTTTTT. This sequence encodes CASSQDRTVTGELFF.

The J gene is TRBJ1-6, the V gene TRBV15; 7 bases line up with TRBD1. Trimming took 0 bases from V and 6 from J; bases not matched to a gene: 2. Looked up from germline, CDR1 is LNHNV and CDR2 is YYDKDF (reference sequence). The length of the CDR3 is 15 residues. CDR3 DNA sequence: TGTGCCACCAGCAGAGAAGGGGGCGGTAATTCACCCCTCCACTTT. This translates into CATSREGGGNSPLHF.

The chain couples TRBV21-1 to TRBJ2-7; the table assigns TRBD2, which was not confirmed against the DNA. TRBV21-1 is a pseudogene. The CDR3 covers 18 residues. CDR3 DNA: TGTGCCAGCAGCAAAGTAAACATCTGGCGACTAGCGGGATACGAGCAGTACTTC. This translates into CASSKVNIWRLAGYEQYF.

The V call is TRBV12-3 or TRBV12-4, the J call TRBJ2-3; TRBD1 matches at 9 bases. The CDR3 sequence is 16 residues long. The ends lost 6 bases at V and 1 base at J; junction bases unmatched: 8. The CDR3 coding sequence is TGTGCCAGCAGCCTGGGGACAGGGTTGGGCACAGATACGCAGTATTTT. It specifies CASSLGTGLGTDTQYF.

V gene TRBV2 combines with J gene TRBJ2-3; 12 bases align to TRBD2. V shed 4 bases, J shed 1 base, and the junction held 6 bases outside the gene matches. Germline values: CDR1 SNHLY, CDR2 FYNNEI. CDR3 size: 17 residues. CDR3 sequence: CASSGGLAGPRTDTQYF. The CDR3, as DNA: TGTGCCAGCAGTGGGGGACTAGCGGGCCCCCGCACAGATACGCAGTATTTT.

This clonotype was detected ten times or more. The J gene is TRBJ1-1, the V gene TRBV12-3 or TRBV12-4; no definite D call. The V gene lost 6 bases and the J gene lost 4 bases, with 9 bases spanning the gap. This CDR3 contains 12 residues. CDR3 sequence: CASSPRGTEAFF. DNA for the CDR3: TGTGCCAGCAGCCCCCGCGGCACTGAAGCTTTCTTT.

This clonotype was detected a few times. This chain links TRBV12-3 or TRBV12-4 with TRBJ1-4; D is undetermined. V was pared by 3 bases and J by 7 bases, with 3 bases between. This CDR3 has 11 residues. DNA for the CDR3: TGTGCCAGCAGTTTCTCTGAAAAACTGTTTTTT. Its protein is CASSFSEKLFF.

This clonotype was seen a handful of times. The V call is TRBV7-2, the J call TRBJ2-7; D uncertain. This CDR3 comprises 13 residues. V lost 5 bases to trimming and J lost 6 bases, with 14 bases between them. The germline V gene has CDR1 SGHTA and CDR2 FQGNSA. CDR3 DNA sequence: TGTGCCAGCAGCCGAGCTGGTGTACCCGAGCAGTACTTC. It specifies CASSRAGVPEQYF. Combining the CDR3 with reference TRBV7-2 and TRBJ2-7 gives the whole variable domain GAGVSQSPSNKVTEKGKDVELRCDPISGHTALYWYRQSLGQGLEFLIYFQGNSAPDKSGLPSDRFSAERTGGSVSTLTIQRTQQEDSAVYLCASSRAGVPEQYFGPGTRLTVT.

The chain is built from TRBV7-2 and TRBJ1-4; D ambiguous. Germline CDR1 reads SGHTA; CDR2 reads FQGNSA. This CDR3 spans 15 amino acids. V gave up 1 base and J gave up 3 bases, with 9 bases separating them. The CDR3 DNA follows: TGTGCCAGCAGCTTAGGCGGCACCTCTAATGAAAAACTGTTTTTT. It is translated as CASSLGGTSNEKLFF.

This clonotype was observed a handful of times. The rearrangement uses TRBV4-1 and TRBJ2-1; 7 bases match TRBD2. With V trimmed by 0 bases and J by 9 bases, 11 bases remained unmatched. Germline V lookup: CDR1 MGHRA, CDR2 YSYEKL. The CDR3 runs to 16 residues. CDR3 in amino acids: CASSQETSDGSSEQFF. The CDR3 DNA reads as TGCGCCAGCAGCCAAGAAACTAGCGACGGATCCTCTGAGCAGTTCTTC.

This CDR3 is CASSFSTWGTEAFF. The DNA for the CDR3 is TGTGCCAGCAGCTTCTCGACGTGGGGCACTGAAGCTTTCTTT. V usage is TRBV12-3 or TRBV12-4 and J usage is TRBJ1-1, with D unresolved. The V and J ends lost 6 bases and 4 bases respectively, with 15 bases between them. The CDR3 loop spans 14 amino acids.

This clonotype has only a few counts. This chain connects TRBV2 to TRBJ1-4; D not certain. V was trimmed by 4 bases and J by 8 bases, leaving 11 bases between them. This CDR3 comprises 13 residues. Germline V lookup: CDR1 SNHLY, CDR2 FYNNEI. CDR3 coding DNA: TGTGCCAGCAGTGTTGTTCAGGCAGAAAAACTGTTTTTT. Translated: CASSVVQAEKLFF.